The present T cell receptor (beta chain) was sequenced within a study of T cell repertoires in cytomegalovirus infection. Study background: CMV epitopes that were recently identified and HLA-C-restricted were used alongside well-studied HLA-B-restricted ones. Whole-study results and caveats: HLA-C-restricted CMV-specific TCR beta clonotypes were dominant in the ex vivo response.

V was clipped by 6 bases and J by 3 bases; unmatched bases: 6. The CDR3 spans 15 residues. The V gene's germline CDR1 is MNHNS and CDR2 SASEGT. Using its own MiXCR run on the reads, TCRdb lists one record per CDR3 protein. The sample contains approximately 590,000 distinct CDR3 sequences, around 40% of which appear only once. Regarding this clonotype: Its target is unknown.

The specimen was cultured PBMCs, collected from culture after CMV antigen stimulation. The V and J genes are TRBV6-1 and TRBJ1-5; TRBD1 aligns across 9 bases. The receptor was isolated from a human donor in good health (CMV status not recorded). Some clones in this sample may be carry-over from other donors' samples. CDR3 region: CASSATGGHNQPQHF. As DNA, the CDR3 is TGTGCCAGCAGCGCAACAGGGGGCCACAATCAGCCCCAGCATTTT.